The 3 T cell receptor beta chains below all came from one sample that was sequenced in a study of blood T cell repertoires in COVID-19. Only in-frame clones appear in the TCRdb table, and some are missing; sequencing was by immunoSEQ multiplex PCR. Among roughly 33,000 clones listed, over 90% were seen once. Input material: peripheral blood. These receptor sequences come from a human donor in a cohort sampled during active COVID-19.

The CDR3 bases are TGTGCCACCAGCGGGAGGGAGTCCAATGAGCAGTTCTTC. Translated: CATSGRESNEQFF. This chain joins TRBV24-1 and TRBJ2-1; TRBD2 matches at 8 bases. Germline CDR1 reads KGHDR; CDR2 reads SFDVKD. The CDR3 length is 13 residues. V lost 7 bases to trimming and J lost 6 bases; unmatched junction nucleotides: 4.

This chain links TRBV2 with TRBJ1-1; D is perhaps TRBD1 (5 bases). Germline CDR1 reads SNHLY; CDR2 reads FYNNEI. V shed 7 bases and J shed 10 bases, with 13 bases lying between them. This CDR3 spans 11 amino acids. The CDR3 DNA sequence: TGTGCCAGCACGCCCAGGCAGGGAGCTTTCTTT. Protein product: CASTPRQGAFF.

This clone has just a few counts. The rearrangement links TRBV28 to TRBJ1-1; D is ambiguous. Germline values: CDR1 MDHEN, CDR2 SYDVKM. With 1 base removed from V and 4 bases from J, the gap between germline ends came to 7 bases. This CDR3 contains 13 residues. The CDR3 spells CASSLSSGTEAFF. The CDR3 DNA reads as TGTGCCAGCAGTTTATCCAGCGGCACTGAAGCTTTCTTT. Based on the CDR3 plus reference TRBV28 and TRBJ1-1, the full variable domain is DVKVTQSSRYLVKRTGEKVFLECVQDMDHENMFWYRQDPGLGLRLIYFSYDVKMKEKGDIPEGYSVSREKKERFSLILESASTNQTSMYLCASSLSSGTEAFFGQGTRLTVV.